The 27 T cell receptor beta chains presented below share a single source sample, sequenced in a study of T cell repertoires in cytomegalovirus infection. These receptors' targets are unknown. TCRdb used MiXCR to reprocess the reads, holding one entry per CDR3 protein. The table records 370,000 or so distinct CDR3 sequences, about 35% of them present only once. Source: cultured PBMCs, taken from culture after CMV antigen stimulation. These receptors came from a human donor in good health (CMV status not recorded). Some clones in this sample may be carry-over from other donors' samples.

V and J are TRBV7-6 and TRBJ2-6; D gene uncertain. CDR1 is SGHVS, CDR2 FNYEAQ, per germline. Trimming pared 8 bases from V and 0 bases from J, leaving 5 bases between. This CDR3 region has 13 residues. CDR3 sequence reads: CASVPSGANVLTF. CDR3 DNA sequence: TGTGCCAGCGTGCCCTCTGGGGCCAACGTCCTGACTTTC. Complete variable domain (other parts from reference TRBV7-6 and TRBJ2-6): GAGVSQSPRYKVTKRGQDVALRCDPISGHVSLYWYRQALGQGPEFLTYFNYEAQQDKSGLPNDRFSAERPEGSISTLTIQRTEQRDSAMYRCASVPSGANVLTFGAGSRLTVL.

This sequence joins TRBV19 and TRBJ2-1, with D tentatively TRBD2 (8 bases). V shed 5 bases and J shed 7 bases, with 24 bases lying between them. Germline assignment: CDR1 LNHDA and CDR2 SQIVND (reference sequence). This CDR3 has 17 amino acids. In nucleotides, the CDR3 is TGTGCCAGTAGTCAACGTAGCGGGACAGACTCAGGGAATGAGCAGTTCTTC. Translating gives CASSQRSGTDSGNEQFF.

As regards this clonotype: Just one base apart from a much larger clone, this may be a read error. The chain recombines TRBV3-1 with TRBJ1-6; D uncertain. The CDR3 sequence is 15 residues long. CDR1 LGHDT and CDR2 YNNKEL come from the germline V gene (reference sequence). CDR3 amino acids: CASSQGNSYNLPLHF. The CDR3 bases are TGTGCCAGCAGCCAAGGAAACAGCTATAATTTACCCCTCCACTTT. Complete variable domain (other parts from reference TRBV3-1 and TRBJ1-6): DTAVSQTPKYLVTQMGNDKSIKCEQNLGHDTMYWYKQDSKKFLKIMFSYNNKELIINETVPNRFSPKSPDKAHLNLHINSLELGDSAVYFCASSQGNSYNLPLHFGNGTRLTVT.

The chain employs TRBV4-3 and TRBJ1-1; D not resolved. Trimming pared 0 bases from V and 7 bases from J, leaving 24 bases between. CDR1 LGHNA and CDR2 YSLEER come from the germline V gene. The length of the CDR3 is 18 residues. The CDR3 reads CASSQDRAISTGRVEAFF. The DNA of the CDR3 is TGCGCCAGCAGCCAAGATCGTGCGATTTCGACCGGGCGGGTTGAAGCTTTCTTT.

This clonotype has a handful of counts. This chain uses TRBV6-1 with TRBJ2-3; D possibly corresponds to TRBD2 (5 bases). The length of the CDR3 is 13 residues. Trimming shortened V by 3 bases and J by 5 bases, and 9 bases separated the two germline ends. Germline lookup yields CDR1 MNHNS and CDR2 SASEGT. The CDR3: CASSEGGGDTQYF. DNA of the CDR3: TGTGCCAGCAGTGAGGGTGGAGGAGATACGCAGTATTTT.

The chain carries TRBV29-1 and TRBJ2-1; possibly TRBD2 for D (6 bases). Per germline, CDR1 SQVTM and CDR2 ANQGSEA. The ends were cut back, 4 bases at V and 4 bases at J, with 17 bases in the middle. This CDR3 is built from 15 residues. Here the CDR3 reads CSVGVLAARYNEQFF. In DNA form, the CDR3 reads TGCAGCGTTGGGGTTTTAGCGGCCCGTTACAATGAGCAGTTCTTC.

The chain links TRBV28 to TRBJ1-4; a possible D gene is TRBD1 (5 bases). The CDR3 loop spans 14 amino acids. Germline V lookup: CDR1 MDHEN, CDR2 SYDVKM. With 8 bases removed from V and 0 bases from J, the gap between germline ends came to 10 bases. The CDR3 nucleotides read TGTGCCAGCGGCAGAGGGGCAACTAATGAAAAACTGTTTTTT. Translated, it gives CASGRGATNEKLFF.

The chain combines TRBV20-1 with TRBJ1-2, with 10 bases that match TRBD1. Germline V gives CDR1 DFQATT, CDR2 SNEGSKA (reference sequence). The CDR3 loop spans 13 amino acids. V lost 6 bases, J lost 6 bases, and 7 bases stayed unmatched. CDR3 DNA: TGCAGTGCGGGGGACAGGGGTTTGAATGGCTACACCTTC. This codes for CSAGDRGLNGYTF.

The chain's CDR3 is CSARTREGMFTEAFF. In nucleotides, the CDR3 is TGCAGTGCCAGAACTCGGGAGGGTATGTTCACTGAAGCTTTCTTT. The V call is TRBV20-1, the J call TRBJ1-1, with D uncertain. Trimming removed 6 bases from V and 4 bases from J, with 21 bases in between. CDR3 length equals 15 residues. Germline V lookup: CDR1 DFQATT, CDR2 SNEGSKA (reference sequence).

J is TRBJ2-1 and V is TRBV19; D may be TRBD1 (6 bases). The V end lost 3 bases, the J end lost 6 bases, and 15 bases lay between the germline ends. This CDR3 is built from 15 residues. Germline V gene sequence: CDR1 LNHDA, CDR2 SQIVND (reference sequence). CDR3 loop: CASSIPTGLVNEQFF. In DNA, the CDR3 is TGTGCCAGTAGTATTCCCACAGGGTTAGTCAATGAGCAGTTCTTC.

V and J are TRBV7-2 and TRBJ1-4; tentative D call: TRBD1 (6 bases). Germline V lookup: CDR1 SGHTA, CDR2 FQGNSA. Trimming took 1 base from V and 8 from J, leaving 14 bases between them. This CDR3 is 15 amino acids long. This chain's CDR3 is CASSLGNGQPEKLFF. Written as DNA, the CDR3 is TGTGCCAGCAGCTTAGGGAACGGACAGCCCGAAAAACTGTTTTTT.

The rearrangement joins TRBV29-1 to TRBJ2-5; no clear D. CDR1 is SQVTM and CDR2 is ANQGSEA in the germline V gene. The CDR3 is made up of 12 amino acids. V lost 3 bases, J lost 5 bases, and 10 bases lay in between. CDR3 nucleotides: TGCAGCGTTGACTGGGCGTCGGAGACCCAGTACTTC. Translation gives CSVDWASETQYF.

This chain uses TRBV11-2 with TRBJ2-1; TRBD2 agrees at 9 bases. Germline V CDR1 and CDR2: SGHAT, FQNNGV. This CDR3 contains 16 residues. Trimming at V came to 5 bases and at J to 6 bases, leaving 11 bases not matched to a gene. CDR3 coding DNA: TGTGCCAGCAGCCCCAAGGGGCTAGCGGGACCCAATGAGCAGTTCTTC. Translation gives CASSPKGLAGPNEQFF.

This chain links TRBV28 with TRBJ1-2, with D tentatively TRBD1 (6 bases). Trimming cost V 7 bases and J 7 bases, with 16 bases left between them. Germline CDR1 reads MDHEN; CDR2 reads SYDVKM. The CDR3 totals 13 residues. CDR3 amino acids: CASKGYGGVGYTF. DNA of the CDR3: TGTGCCAGCAAGGGTTACGGGGGCGTTGGCTACACCTTC.

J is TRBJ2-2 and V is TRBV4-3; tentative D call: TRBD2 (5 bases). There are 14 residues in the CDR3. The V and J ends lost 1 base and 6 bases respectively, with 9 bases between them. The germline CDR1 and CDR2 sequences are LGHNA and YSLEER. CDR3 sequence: CASSQVLEAGELFF. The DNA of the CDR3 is TGCGCCAGCAGCCAAGTCTTGGAGGCCGGGGAGCTGTTTTTT.

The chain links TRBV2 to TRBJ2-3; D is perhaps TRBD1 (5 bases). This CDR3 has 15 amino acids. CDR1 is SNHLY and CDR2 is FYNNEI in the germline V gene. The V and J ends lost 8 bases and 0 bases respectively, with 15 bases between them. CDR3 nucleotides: TGTGCCAGCTACTCTGGGGCGGCTAGCACAGATACGCAGTATTTT. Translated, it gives CASYSGAASTDTQYF.

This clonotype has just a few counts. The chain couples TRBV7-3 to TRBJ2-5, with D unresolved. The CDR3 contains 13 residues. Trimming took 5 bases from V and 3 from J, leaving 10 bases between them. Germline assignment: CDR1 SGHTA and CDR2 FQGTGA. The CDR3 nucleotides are TGTGCCAGCAGCGTAAACAAGGAAGAGACCCAGTACTTC. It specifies CASSVNKEETQYF.

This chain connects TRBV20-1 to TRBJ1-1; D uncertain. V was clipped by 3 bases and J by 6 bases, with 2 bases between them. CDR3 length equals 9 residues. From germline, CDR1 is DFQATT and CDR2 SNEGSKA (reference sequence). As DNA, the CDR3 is TGCAGTGCTAGCCCTGAAGCTTTCTTT. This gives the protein CSASPEAFF.

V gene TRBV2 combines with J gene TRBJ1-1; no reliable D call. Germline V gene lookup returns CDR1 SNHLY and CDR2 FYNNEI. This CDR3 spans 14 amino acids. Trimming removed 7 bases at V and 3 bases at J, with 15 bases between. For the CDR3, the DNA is TGTGCCAGCATATTAGTTCCCCCGGACACTGAAGCTTTCTTT. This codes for CASILVPPDTEAFF.

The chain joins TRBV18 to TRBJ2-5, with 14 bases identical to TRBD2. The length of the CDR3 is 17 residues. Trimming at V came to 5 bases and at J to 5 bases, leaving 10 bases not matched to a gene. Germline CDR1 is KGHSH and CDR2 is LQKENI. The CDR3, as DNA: TGTGCCAGCTCAGAGACCGGGACTAGCGGGAGAGTGGAGACCCAGTACTTC. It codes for CASSETGTSGRVETQYF.

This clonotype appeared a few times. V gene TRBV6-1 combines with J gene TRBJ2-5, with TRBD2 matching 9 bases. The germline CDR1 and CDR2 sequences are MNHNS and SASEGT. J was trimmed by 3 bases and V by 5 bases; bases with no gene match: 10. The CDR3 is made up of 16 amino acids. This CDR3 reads CASSYFGGRAEETQYF. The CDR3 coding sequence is TGTGCCAGCAGTTATTTCGGCGGGAGGGCCGAAGAGACCCAGTACTTC.

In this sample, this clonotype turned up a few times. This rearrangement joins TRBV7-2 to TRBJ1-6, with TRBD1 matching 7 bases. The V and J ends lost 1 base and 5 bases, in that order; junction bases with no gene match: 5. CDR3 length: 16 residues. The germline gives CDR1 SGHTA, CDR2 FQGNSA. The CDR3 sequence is CASSLVRQGDNSPLHF. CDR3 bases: TGTGCCAGCAGCTTAGTACGACAGGGTGATAATTCACCCCTCCACTTT.

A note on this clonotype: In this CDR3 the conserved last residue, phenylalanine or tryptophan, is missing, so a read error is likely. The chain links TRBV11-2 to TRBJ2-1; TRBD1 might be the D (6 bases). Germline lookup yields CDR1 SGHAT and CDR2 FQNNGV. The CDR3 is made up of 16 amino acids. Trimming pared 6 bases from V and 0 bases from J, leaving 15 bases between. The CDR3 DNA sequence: TGTGCCAGCAGGCGAGCTGGGACACTCTCCTACAATGAGCAGTTCTTA. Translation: CASRRAGTLSYNEQFL.

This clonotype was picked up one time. In DNA form, the CDR3 reads TGCAGTGCTAGACCCCCAGGGGGAACTGAAGCTTTCTTT. Translation: CSARPPGGTEAFF. The chain joins TRBV20-1 to TRBJ1-1; 7 positions agree with TRBD1. The germline gives CDR1 DFQATT, CDR2 SNEGSKA (reference sequence). Trimming at V came to 2 bases and at J to 5 bases, leaving 5 bases not matched to a gene. The CDR3 extends over 13 amino acids.

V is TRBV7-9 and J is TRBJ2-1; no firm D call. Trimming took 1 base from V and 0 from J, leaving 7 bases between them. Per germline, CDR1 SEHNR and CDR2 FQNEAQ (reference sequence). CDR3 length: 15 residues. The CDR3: CASSLDPGSYNEQFF. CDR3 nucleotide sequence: TGTGCCAGCAGCTTAGACCCCGGCTCCTACAATGAGCAGTTCTTC.

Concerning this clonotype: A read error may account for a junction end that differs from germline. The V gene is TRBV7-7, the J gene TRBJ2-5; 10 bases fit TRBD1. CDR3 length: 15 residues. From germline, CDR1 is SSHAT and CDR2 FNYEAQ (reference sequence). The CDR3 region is CASSLDRGVGETQYF. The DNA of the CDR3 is TGTGCTAGCAGCCTGGACAGGGGGGTTGGAGAGACCCAGTACTTC.

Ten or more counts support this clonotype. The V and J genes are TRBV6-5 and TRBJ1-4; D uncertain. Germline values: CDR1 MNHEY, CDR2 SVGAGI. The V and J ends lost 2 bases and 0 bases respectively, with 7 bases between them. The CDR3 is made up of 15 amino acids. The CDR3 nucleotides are TGTGCCAGCAGTTACCAACAGCCAACTAATGAAAAACTGTTTTTT. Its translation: CASSYQQPTNEKLFF.